This TCR beta chain appears in the sequencing data of a study of response to subunit inactivated influenza vaccine. MiXCR, applied by TCRdb to the RT-PCR reads, yields one record per CDR3 protein. The sample has approximately 700,000 distinct CDR3 sequences, approximately 14% seen once; the top ten hold around 7%. Whole-study results and caveats: Every seasonal influenza vaccination brings in few new T cells, the authors suggested.

The germline V gene encodes CDR1 LGHDT and CDR2 YNNKEL (reference sequence). The CDR3 loop spans 15 amino acids. Trimming cost V 0 bases and J 6 bases, with 11 bases left between them. About this clonotype: The antigen is undetermined.

This clonotype was sampled from a man aged 50 to 60 who received an inactivated influenza vaccine. The chain employs TRBV3-1 and TRBJ2-2; maybe TRBD2 (6 bases). The sequenced sample was PBMCs from blood, obtained less than 15 days before vaccination. CDR3 nucleotides: TGTGCCAGCAGCCAAGATACATCGGGGGCCGGGGAGCTGTTTTTT. This translates into CASSQDTSGAGELFF.